This T cell receptor beta chain derives from a study of STAT5B mutations in CD4+ large granular lymphocyte leukemia. Whole-study results and caveats: Without putative leukemic clones, patient CD4-sorted repertoires remained more clonal than healthy CD4+ repertoires. Top patient clones used TRBV06 genes more often: 8/27 versus 2/35 in controls.

The authors' processing: Productive clonotypes were detectable down to 2.59 x 10-5 frequency. Data came from immunoSEQ multiplex PCR; TCRdb stores just in-frame clones and leaves some out. D and trimming come from the DNA, and the V and J calls and clone size come from that table. The data show about 21,000 clones, with roughly 80% seen just once and roughly 4% held by the top ten. The V and J ends lost 5 bases and 1 base respectively, with 22 bases between them. The CDR3 sequence is 18 residues long. CDR1 SGHNT and CDR2 YENEEA come from the germline V gene. Note on this clone: Its antigen is currently unknown.

The source of this sequence is a human donor in good health. The J gene is TRBJ2-3, the V gene TRBV11-3, with D maybe TRBD2 (6 bases). Sequencing was performed on CD4+ T cells from blood buffy coats. The CDR3 DNA is TGTGCCAGCAGCGTAGGTGCGGTGACCGGGACTCGCACAGATACGCAGTATTTT. Encoded protein: CASSVGAVTGTRTDTQYF.